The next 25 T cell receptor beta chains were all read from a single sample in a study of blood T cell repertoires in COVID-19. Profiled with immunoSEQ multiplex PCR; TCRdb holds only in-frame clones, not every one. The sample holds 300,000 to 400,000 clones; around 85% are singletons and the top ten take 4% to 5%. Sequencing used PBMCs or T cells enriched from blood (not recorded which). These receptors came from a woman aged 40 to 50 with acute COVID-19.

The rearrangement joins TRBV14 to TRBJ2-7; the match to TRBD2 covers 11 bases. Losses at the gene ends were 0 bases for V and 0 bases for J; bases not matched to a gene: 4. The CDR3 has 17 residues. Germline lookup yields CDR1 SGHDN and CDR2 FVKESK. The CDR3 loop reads CASSQELAGVPSYEQYF. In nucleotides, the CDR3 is TGTGCCAGCAGCCAAGAACTAGCGGGAGTCCCCTCCTACGAGCAGTACTTC.

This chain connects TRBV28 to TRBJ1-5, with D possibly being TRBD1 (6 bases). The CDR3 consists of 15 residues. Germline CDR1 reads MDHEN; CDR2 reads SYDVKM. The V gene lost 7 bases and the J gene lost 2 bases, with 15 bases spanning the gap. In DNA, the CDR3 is TGTGCCAGCAACGAAGGACAGTCTGGCAATCAGCCCCAGCATTTT. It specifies CASNEGQSGNQPQHF.

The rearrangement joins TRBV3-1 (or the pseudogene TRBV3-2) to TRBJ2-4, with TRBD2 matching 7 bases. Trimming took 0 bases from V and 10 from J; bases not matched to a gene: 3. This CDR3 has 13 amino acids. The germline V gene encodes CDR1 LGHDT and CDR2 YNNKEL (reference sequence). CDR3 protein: CASSQEGTTIQYF. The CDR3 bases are TGTGCCAGCAGCCAAGAAGGGACTACTATTCAGTACTTC.

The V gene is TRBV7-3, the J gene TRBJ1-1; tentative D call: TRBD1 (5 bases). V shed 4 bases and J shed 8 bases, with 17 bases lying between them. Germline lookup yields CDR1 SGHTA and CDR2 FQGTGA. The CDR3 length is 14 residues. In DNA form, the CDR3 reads TGTGCCAGCAGCTCCGAACCACAGGACGGCGAAGCTTTCTTT. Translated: CASSSEPQDGEAFF.

CDR3 bases: TGTGCCACCAGGTCCAGGGTAGAATCGGAGACCCAGTACTTC. Its translation is CATRSRVESETQYF. The chain employs TRBV15 and TRBJ2-5, with TRBD1 as a possible D gene (5 bases). Looked up from germline, CDR1 is LNHNV and CDR2 is YYDKDF (reference sequence). CDR3 size: 14 residues. The germline V and J ends were trimmed by 6 bases and 5 bases, with 16 bases remaining between them.

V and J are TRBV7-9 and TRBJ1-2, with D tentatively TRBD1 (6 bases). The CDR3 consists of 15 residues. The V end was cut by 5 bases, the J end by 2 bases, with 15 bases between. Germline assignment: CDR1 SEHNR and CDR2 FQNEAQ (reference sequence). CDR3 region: CASSRETGSNYGYTF. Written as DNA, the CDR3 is TGTGCCAGCAGCCGTGAAACAGGGTCGAACTATGGCTACACCTTC.

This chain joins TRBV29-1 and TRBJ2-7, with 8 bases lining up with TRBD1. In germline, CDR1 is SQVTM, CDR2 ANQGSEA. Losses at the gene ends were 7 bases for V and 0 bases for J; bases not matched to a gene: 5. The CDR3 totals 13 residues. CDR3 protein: CSAGQGSSYEQYF. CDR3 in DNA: TGCAGCGCCGGACAGGGAAGCTCCTACGAGCAGTACTTC.

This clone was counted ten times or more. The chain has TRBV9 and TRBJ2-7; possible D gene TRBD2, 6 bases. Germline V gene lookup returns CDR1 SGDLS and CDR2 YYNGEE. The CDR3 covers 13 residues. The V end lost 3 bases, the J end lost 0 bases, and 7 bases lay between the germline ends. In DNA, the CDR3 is TGTGCCAGCAGCGGGACTAACTCCTACGAGCAGTACTTC. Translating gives CASSGTNSYEQYF.

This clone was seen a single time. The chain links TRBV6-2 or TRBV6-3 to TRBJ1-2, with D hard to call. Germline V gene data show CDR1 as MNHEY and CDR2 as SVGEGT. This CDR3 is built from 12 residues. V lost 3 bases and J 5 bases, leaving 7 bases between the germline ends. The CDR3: CASSYSTYGYTF. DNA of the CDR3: TGTGCCAGCAGTTATAGTACGTATGGCTACACCTTC.

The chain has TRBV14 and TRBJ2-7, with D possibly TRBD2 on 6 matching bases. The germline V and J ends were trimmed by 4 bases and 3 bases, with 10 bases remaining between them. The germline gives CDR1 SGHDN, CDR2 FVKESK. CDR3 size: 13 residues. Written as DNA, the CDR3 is TGTGCCAGCAGCCGGAGGGCACGCTACGAGCAGTACTTC. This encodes CASSRRARYEQYF.

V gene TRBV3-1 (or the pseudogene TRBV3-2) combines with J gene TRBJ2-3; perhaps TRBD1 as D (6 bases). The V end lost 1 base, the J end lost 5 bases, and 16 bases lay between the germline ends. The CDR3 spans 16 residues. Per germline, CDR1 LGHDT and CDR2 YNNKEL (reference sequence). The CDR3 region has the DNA TGTGCCAGCAGCCAAGTAGGGGGAATGGGGAAAGATACGCAGTATTTT. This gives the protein CASSQVGGMGKDTQYF.

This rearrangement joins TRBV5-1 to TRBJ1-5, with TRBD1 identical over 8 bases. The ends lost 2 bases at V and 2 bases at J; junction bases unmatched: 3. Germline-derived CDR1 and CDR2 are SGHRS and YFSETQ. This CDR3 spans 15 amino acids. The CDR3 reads CASSFTGGGNQPQHF. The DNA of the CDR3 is TGCGCCAGCAGCTTTACAGGGGGTGGCAATCAGCCCCAGCATTTT.

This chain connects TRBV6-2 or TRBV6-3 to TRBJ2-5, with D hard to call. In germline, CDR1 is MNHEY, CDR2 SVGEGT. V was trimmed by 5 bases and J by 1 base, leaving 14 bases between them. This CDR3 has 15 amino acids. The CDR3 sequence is CASSPTRATQETQYF. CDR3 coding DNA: TGTGCCAGCAGTCCCACTCGAGCGACCCAAGAGACCCAGTACTTC.

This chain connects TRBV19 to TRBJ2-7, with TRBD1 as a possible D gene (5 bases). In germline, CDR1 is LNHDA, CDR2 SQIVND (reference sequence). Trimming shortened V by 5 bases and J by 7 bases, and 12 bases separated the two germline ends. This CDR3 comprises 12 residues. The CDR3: CASSPQGGEQYF. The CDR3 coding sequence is TGTGCCAGTAGTCCCCAGGGTGGGGAGCAGTACTTC.

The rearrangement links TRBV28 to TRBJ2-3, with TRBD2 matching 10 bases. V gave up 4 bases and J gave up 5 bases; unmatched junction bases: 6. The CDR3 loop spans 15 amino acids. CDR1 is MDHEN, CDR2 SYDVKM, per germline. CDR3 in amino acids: CASSSTSGKEDTQYF. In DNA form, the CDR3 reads TGTGCCAGCAGTTCAACTAGCGGGAAAGAAGATACGCAGTATTTT.

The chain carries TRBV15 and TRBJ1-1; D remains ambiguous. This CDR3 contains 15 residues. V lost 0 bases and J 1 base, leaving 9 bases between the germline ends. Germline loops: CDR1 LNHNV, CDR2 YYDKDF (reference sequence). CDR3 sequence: CATSRDRNGNTEAFF. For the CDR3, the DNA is TGTGCCACCAGCAGAGATCGCAACGGGAACACTGAAGCTTTCTTT.

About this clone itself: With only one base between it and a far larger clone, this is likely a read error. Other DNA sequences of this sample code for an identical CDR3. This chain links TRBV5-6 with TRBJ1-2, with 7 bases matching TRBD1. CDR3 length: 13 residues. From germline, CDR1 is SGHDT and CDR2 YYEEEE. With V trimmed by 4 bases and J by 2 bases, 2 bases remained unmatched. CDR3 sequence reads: CASSPDRNYGYTF. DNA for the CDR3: TGTGCCAGCAGCCCGGACAGGAACTATGGCTACACCTTC.

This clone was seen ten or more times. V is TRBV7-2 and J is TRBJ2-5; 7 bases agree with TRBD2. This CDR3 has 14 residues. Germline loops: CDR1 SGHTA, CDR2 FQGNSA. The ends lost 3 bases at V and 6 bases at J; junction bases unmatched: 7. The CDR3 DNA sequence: TGTGCCAGCAGCTTGAGCGGGACTGCGAAGACCCAGTACTTC. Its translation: CASSLSGTAKTQYF.

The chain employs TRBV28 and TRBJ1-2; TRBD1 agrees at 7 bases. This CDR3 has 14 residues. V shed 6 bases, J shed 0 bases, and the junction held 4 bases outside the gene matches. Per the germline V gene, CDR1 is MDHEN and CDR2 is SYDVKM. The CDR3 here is CASSLTGANYGYTF. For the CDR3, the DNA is TGTGCCAGCAGCCTCACAGGGGCTAACTATGGCTACACCTTC.

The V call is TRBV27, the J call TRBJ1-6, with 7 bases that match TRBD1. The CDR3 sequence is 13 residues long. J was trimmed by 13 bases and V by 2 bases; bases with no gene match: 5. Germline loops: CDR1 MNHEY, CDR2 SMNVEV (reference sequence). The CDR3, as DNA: TGTGCCAGCAGTTTAGGAGACAGGGCGCCCCTCCACTTT. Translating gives CASSLGDRAPLHF.

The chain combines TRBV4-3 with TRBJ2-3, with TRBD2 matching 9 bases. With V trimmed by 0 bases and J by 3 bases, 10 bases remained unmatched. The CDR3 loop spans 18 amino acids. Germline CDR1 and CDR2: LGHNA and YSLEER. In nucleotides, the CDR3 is TGCGCCAGCAGCCAAGATCTTAGCGGGGGCCACCTAACAGATACGCAGTATTTT. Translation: CASSQDLSGGHLTDTQYF.

The CDR3: CASSSSGQRNTEAFF. The CDR3 nucleotides read TGCGCCAGCAGCTCGTCGGGACAGAGAAACACTGAAGCTTTCTTT. This rearrangement joins TRBV5-1 to TRBJ1-1; 7 bases fit TRBD1. Trimming removed 3 bases from V and 2 bases from J; junction bases left unmatched: 7. This CDR3 has 15 residues. Germline loops: CDR1 SGHRS, CDR2 YFSETQ.

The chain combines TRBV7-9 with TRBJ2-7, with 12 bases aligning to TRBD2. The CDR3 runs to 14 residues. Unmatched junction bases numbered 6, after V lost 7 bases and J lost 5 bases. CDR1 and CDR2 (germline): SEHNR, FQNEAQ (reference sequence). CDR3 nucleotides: TGTGCCAGCACCAGGACTAGCGGGACGAACGAGCAGTACTTC. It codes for CASTRTSGTNEQYF. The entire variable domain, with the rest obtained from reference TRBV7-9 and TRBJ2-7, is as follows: DTGVSQNPRHKITKRGQNVTFRCDPISEHNRLYWYRQTLGQGPEFLTYFQNEAQLEKSRLLSDRFSAERPKGSFSTLEIQRTEQGDSAMYLCASTRTSGTNEQYFGPGTRLTVT.

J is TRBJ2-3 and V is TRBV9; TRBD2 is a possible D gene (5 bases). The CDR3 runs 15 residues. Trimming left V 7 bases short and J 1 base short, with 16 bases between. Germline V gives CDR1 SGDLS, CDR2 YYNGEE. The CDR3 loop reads CASGGFTSRTDTQYF. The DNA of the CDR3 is TGTGCCAGCGGAGGATTCACGAGCCGCACAGATACGCAGTATTTT.

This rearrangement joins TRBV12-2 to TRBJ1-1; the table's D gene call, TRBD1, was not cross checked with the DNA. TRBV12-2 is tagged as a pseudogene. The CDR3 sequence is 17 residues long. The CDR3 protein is CASRLTDRGRLDTEAFF. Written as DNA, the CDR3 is TGTGCAAGTCGCTTAACAGACAGGGGGCGCTTGGACACTGAAGCTTTCTTT.